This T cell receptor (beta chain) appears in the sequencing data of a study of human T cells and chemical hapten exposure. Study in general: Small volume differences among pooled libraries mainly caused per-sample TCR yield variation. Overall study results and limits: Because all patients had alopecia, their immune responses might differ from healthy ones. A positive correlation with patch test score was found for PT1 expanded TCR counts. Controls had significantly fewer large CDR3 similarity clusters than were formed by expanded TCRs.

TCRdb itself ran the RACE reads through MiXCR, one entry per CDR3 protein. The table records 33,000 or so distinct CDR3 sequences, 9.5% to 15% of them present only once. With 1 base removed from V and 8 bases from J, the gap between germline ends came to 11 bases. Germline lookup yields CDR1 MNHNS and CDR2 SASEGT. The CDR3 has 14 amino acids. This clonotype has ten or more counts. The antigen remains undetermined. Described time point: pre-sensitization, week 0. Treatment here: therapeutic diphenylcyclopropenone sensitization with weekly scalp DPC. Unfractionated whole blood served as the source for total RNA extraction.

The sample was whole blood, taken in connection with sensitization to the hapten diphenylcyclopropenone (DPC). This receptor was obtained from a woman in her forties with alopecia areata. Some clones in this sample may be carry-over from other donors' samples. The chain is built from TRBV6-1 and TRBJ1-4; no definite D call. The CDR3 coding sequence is TGTGCCAGCAGTGAAGACAGACTTAACGAAAAACTGTTTTTT. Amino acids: CASSEDRLNEKLFF.